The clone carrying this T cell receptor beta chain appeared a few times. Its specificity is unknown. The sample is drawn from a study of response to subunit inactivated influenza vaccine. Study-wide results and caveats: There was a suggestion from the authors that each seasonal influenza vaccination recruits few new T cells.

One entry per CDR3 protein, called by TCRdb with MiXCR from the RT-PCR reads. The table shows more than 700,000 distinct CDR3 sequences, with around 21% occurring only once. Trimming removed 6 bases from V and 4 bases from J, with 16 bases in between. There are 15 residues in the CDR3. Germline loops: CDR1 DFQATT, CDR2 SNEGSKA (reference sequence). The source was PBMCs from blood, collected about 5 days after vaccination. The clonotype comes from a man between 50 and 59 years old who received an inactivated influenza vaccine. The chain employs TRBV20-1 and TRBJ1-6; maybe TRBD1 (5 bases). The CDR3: CSATYGTDYNSPLHF. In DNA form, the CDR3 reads TGCAGTGCGACTTACGGGACCGATTATAATTCACCCCTCCACTTT.